This T cell receptor beta chain appears in the sequencing data of a study of glioma-infiltrating T cells. Ten or more counts support this clonotype. What it recognizes is unknown. Overall study findings and caveats: Non-neoplastic patients had below-expected tissue-blood divergence, while all gliomas exceeded expectation. Very few CDR3 sequences were shared between tissue and blood.

TCR alpha and beta CDR3 regions were amplified from RNA using iRepertoire nested multiplex PCR. Input was roughly 95-450 ng of tissue mRNA or PBMC total RNA. TCRdb passed the multiplex PCR reads through MiXCR, listing each CDR3 protein once. Of under 200,000 distinct CDR3 sequences listed, around 30% are singletons. V lost 3 bases to trimming and J lost 3 bases, with 12 bases between them. The length of the CDR3 is 14 residues. Germline V CDR1 and CDR2: LGHDT, YNNKEL (reference sequence). The gene calls are TRBV3-1 and TRBJ2-7; D gene unclear. This TCR derives from a human donor with low-grade glioma or glioblastoma, undergoing nonglioma brain surgery, or in good health (not recorded which). The specimen was glioma tissue, nonneoplastic brain tissue, or PBMCs (not recorded which). The DNA of the CDR3 is TGTGCCAGCAGCCAGGTGGACGCTTACTACGAGCAGTACTTC. This gives the protein CASSQVDAYYEQYF.